These T cell receptor beta chains were read from a single sample in a study of T cells expressing NK-cell markers. From the 5' RACE reads, TCRdb lists one entry per CDR3 protein and no DNA. The table for this sample gives about 150,000 distinct CDR3 sequences. The sample was blood T cells: a sorted CD56 or NKG2C T cell subset, CD4+ or CD8+ T cells, or bulk PBMC T cells (not recorded which). The source of these receptors is a man aged 18-70 years in good health. CDR3s include the opening cysteine and the closing phenylalanine or tryptophan. The order of the fields is V gene, J gene, CDR3 protein.

V gene: TRBV9
J gene: TRBJ2-3
CDR3 protein: CASSDNRGILTDTQYF

V gene: TRBV5-5
J gene: TRBJ2-7
CDR3 protein: CASSSSQGSSYEQYF

V gene: TRBV12-3/TRBV12-4
J gene: TRBJ2-1
CDR3 protein: CASSLWGGLYNEQFF

V gene: TRBV12-3/TRBV12-4
J gene: TRBJ1-2
CDR3 protein: CASSRRGQGGNYGYTF

V gene: TRBV7-9
J gene: TRBJ2-3
CDR3 protein: CASSFPASGGLDTQYF

V gene: TRBV11-1
J gene: TRBJ2-5
CDR3 protein: CASSLLEGGETQYF

V gene: TRBV5-1
J gene: TRBJ2-2
CDR3 protein: CASSPTQGVKAWAVPGELFF

V gene: TRBV2
J gene: TRBJ2-1
CDR3 protein: CATTGTGTDEQFF

V gene: TRBV19
J gene: TRBJ2-5
CDR3 protein: CASSAWTEYQETQYF

V gene: TRBV10-3
J gene: TRBJ2-1
CDR3 protein: CAISASANSYNEQFF

V gene: TRBV21-1
J gene: TRBJ1-2
CDR3 protein: CASSNWEPNGYTF

V gene: TRBV4-2
J gene: TRBJ2-3
CDR3 protein: CASSQGFSADTQYF

V gene: TRBV6-1
J gene: TRBJ2-7
CDR3 protein: CASEYKGTYEQYF

V gene: TRBV6-5
J gene: TRBJ2-3
CDR3 protein: CASKGRTDTQYF

V gene: TRBV20-1
J gene: TRBJ1-6
CDR3 protein: CSAPLGQRERGSPLHF

V gene: TRBV9
J gene: TRBJ2-1
CDR3 protein: CASSVLLAGIGEQFF

V gene: TRBV6-1
J gene: TRBJ1-6
CDR3 protein: CASSEGGQGNSPLHF

V gene: TRBV11-2
J gene: TRBJ2-5
CDR3 protein: CASSLDPLAGAVETQYF

V gene: TRBV5-6
J gene: TRBJ2-2
CDR3 protein: CASSPVGLANTGELFF

V gene: TRBV6-1
J gene: TRBJ2-7
CDR3 protein: CASLGQGAFYEQYF

V gene: TRBV29-1
J gene: TRBJ2-7
CDR3 protein: CSVEVQESYEQYF

V gene: TRBV19
J gene: TRBJ1-2
CDR3 protein: CASRNRGGDYGYTF

V gene: TRBV9
J gene: TRBJ2-6
CDR3 protein: CASSVGDRVFTGANVLTF

V gene: TRBV11-2
J gene: TRBJ2-7
CDR3 protein: CASSSRELEQYF

V gene: TRBV4-1
J gene: TRBJ1-3
CDR3 protein: CASSPGPASGNTIYF

V gene: TRBV5-1
J gene: TRBJ1-2
CDR3 protein: CASSFTSGDYGYTF

V gene: TRBV4-2
J gene: TRBJ2-5
CDR3 protein: CASSLSGDRQETQYF

V gene: TRBV2
J gene: TRBJ2-2
CDR3 protein: CASKARANTGELFF

V gene: TRBV6-2/TRBV6-3
J gene: TRBJ2-7
CDR3 protein: CASSNRFYEQYF

V gene: TRBV5-4
J gene: TRBJ2-1
CDR3 protein: CASSEGGAGAYNEQFF

V gene: TRBV28
J gene: TRBJ2-5
CDR3 protein: CASSLVASSAETQYF

V gene: TRBV5-6
J gene: TRBJ1-2
CDR3 protein: CASSLVVVERYYGYTF

V gene: TRBV5-6
J gene: TRBJ2-7
CDR3 protein: CASSSGLAGINYEQYF

V gene: TRBV10-2
J gene: TRBJ2-7
CDR3 protein: CASSESVVYEQYF

V gene: TRBV7-9
J gene: TRBJ1-2
CDR3 protein: CASSFPSDNYGYTF

V gene: TRBV19
J gene: TRBJ2-7
CDR3 protein: CASSILGTGNEQYF

V gene: TRBV27
J gene: TRBJ2-7
CDR3 protein: CASSLWAAGSGDEQYF

V gene: TRBV25-1
J gene: TRBJ1-6
CDR3 protein: CASSRDKVYNSPLHF

V gene: TRBV9
J gene: TRBJ1-2
CDR3 protein: CASSPSGAFYGYTF

V gene: TRBV11-2
J gene: TRBJ2-5
CDR3 protein: CASSYGGAETQYF

V gene: TRBV6-5
J gene: TRBJ2-1
CDR3 protein: CASSYGGPEYNEQFF

V gene: TRBV27
J gene: TRBJ2-5
CDR3 protein: CASSFGVEPETQYF

V gene: TRBV4-1
J gene: TRBJ2-3
CDR3 protein: CASSPNPTGQVFTDTQYF

V gene: TRBV14
J gene: TRBJ1-1
CDR3 protein: CASSQDRRQVTTEAFF

V gene: TRBV6-1
J gene: TRBJ2-2
CDR3 protein: CASSVNGELFF

V gene: TRBV5-6
J gene: TRBJ2-4
CDR3 protein: CASSFGRWDGGVNIQYF

V gene: TRBV4-1
J gene: TRBJ2-7
CDR3 protein: CASSSAPGTSSYEQYF

V gene: TRBV7-9
J gene: TRBJ2-7
CDR3 protein: CASSLDPSLTPNYEQYF

V gene: TRBV4-1
J gene: TRBJ2-2
CDR3 protein: CASSHPGPKNTGELFF

V gene: TRBV10-3
J gene: TRBJ1-2
CDR3 protein: CAIEDPGQGVGYTF

V gene: TRBV6-1
J gene: TRBJ2-5
CDR3 protein: CASSDGLGQTQYF

V gene: TRBV28
J gene: TRBJ1-1
CDR3 protein: CASSLLVRDREVMAFF

V gene: TRBV3-1
J gene: TRBJ2-3
CDR3 protein: CASSQDIGQLSTDTQYF

V gene: TRBV12-5
J gene: TRBJ1-1
CDR3 protein: CASGPVSQGNTEAFF